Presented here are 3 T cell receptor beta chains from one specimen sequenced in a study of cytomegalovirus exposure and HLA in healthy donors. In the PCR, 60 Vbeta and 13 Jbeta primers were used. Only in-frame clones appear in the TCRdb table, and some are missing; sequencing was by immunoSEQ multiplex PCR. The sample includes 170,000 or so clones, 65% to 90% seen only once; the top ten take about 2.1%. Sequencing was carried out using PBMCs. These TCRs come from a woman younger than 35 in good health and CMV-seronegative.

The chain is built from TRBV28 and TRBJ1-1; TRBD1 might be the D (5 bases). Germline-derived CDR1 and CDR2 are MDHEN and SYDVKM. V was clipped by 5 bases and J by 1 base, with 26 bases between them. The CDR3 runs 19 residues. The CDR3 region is CASSTRRGVGRLTNTEAFF. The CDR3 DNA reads TGTGCCAGCAGTACTCGGCGCGGTGTGGGGCGATTGACGAACACTGAAGCTTTCTTT.

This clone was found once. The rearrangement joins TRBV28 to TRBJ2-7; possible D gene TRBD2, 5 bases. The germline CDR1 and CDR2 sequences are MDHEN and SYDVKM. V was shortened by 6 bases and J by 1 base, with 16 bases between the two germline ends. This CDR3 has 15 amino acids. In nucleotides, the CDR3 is TGTGCCAGCAGGGGTCGTGCGCTAGCATCCTACGAGCAGTACTTC. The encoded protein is CASRGRALASYEQYF.

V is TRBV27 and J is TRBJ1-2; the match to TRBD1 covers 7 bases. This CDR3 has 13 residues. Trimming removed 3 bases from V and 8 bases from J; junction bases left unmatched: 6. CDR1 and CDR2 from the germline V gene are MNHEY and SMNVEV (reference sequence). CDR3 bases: TGTGCCAGCAGTTTGGAGGGGGCGGGGGGCTACACCTTC. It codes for CASSLEGAGGYTF.